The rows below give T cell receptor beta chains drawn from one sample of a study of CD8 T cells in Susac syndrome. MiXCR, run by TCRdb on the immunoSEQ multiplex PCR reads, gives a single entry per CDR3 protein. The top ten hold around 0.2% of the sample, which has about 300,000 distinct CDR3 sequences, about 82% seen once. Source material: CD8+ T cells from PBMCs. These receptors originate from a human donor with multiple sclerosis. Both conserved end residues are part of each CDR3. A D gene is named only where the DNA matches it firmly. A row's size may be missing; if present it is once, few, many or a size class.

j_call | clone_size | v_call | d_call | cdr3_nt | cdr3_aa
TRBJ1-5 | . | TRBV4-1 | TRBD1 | TGCGCCAGCAGCCAAGGAGACGGACAGGGTTGGCAGCCCCAGCATTTT | CASSQGDGQGWQPQHF
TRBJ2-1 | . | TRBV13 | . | TGTGCCAGCAGCCGCGAGAGGGGATACAATGAGCAGTTCTTC | CASSRERGYNEQFF
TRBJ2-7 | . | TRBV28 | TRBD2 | TGTGCCAGCAGGACTAGCGGGAGTAAGTACGAGCAGTACTTC | CASRTSGSKYEQYF
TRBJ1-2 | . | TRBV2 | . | TGTGCCAGCAGTCAGCTGCCTAGGGACTATGGCTACACCTTC | CASSQLPRDYGYTF
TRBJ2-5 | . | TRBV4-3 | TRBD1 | TGCGCCAGCAGCATAGAGGCGGGACAGGGGACCCTGTACCAAGAGACCCAGTACTTC | CASSIEAGQGTLYQETQYF
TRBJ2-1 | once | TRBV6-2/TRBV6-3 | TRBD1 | TGTGCCAGCAGTTACCCGACAGGGGAGCCCTACAATGAGCAGTTCTTC | CASSYPTGEPYNEQFF
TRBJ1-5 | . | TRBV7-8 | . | TGTGCCAGCAGCTTAGCCCCAGGGACAAATCAGCCCCAGCATTTT | CASSLAPGTNQPQHF
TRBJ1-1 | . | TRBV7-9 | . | TGTGCCACCACGGCAACGGAATCGTATTACCTGGGGGACACTGAAGCTTTCTTT | CATTATESYYLGDTEAFF
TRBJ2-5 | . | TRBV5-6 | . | TGTGCCAGCAGCAGCGTTTATGACAGCCAAGAGACCCAGTACTTC | CASSSVYDSQETQYF
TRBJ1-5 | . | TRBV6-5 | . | TGTGCCAGCAGTTACTCGAGTGCTCAGAGCAATCAGCCCCAGCATTTT | CASSYSSAQSNQPQHF
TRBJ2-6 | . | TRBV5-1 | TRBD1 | TGCGCCAGCAGCCCGGGACAGGGGGCCACAAACTCTGGGGCCAACGTCCTGACTTTC | CASSPGQGATNSGANVLTF
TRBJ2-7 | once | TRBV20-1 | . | TGCAGTGCTAGAGATAAGGTCAGCTACGAGCAGTACTTC | CSARDKVSYEQYF
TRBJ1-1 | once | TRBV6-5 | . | TGTGCCAGCAGTCCGGACGGAGCCGGGCGCACTGAAGCTTTCTTT | CASSPDGAGRTEAFF
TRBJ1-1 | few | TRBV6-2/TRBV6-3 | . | TGTGCCAGCAGCCCGACGGGGGGGACCAATGAAGCTTTCTTT | CASSPTGGTNEAFF
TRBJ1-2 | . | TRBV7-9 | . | TGTGCCAGCAGCTCGGAAAAGTCCGTGGGTGGCTACACCTTC | CASSSEKSVGGYTF
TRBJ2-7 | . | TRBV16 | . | TGTGCCAGCAGCCAATCAAGGGCAGGGGTGGCCTACGAGCAGTACTTC | CASSQSRAGVAYEQYF
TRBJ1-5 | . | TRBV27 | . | TGTGCCAGCAGCCCACATGGGTCGGGGAGCAATCAGCCCCAGCATTTT | CASSPHGSGSNQPQHF
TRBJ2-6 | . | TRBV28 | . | TGTGCCAGCAGCCCTCAGGGCGGTATCTCTGGGGCCAACGTCCTGACTTTC | CASSPQGGISGANVLTF
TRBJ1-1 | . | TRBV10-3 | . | TGTGCCATCAATTCAGGAGGCCAGGGGTACACTGAAGCTTTCTTT | CAINSGGQGYTEAFF
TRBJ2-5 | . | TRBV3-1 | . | TGTGCCAGCAGCCTAAGCGGGGAGACCCAGTACTTC | CASSLSGETQYF
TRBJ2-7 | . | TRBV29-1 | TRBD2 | TGCAGCGTCTTGGGGCTAGCGGGAGGTTACGAGCAGTACTTC | CSVLGLAGGYEQYF
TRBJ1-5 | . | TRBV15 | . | TGTGCCACCAGCAGACCTGACACGGACCTGGCTCAGCCCCAGCATTTT | CATSRPDTDLAQPQHF
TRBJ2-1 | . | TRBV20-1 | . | TGCAGTGCTAGAGAGGTGGCGGGGGCTTACAATGAGCAGTTCTTC | CSAREVAGAYNEQFF
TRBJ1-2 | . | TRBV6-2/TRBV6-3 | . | TGTGCCAGCAGTTTATCCACAGGGTCTTATGGCTACACCTTC | CASSLSTGSYGYTF
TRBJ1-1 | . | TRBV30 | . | TGTGCCTGGACGGGAAAGACAGGACCACACACTGAAGCTTTCTTT | CAWTGKTGPHTEAFF
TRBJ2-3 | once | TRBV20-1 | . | TGCAGTGCTAGGGAGAGCGGCACAGATACGCAGTATTTT | CSARESGTDTQYF
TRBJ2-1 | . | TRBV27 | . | TGTGCCAGCAGGGCCTTGGGTAGCTATGAGCAGTTCTTC | CASRALGSYEQFF
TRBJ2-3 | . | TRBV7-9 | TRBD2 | TGTGCCAGCAGCTTCCCGGAAGCGGGGACAGATACGCAGTATTTT | CASSFPEAGTDTQYF
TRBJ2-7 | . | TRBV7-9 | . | TGTGCCAGCACCTCCCCATGGGTGTACGAGCAGTACTTC | CASTSPWVYEQYF
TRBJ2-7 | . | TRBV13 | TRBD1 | TGTGCCAGCAGCGCGGACAGGGTTGGCTCCTACGAGCAGTACTTC | CASSADRVGSYEQYF
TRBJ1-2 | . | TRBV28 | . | TGTGCCAGCAGTACCGACAGGTTATTCGGCTACACCTTC | CASSTDRLFGYTF
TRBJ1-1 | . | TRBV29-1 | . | TGCAGCGTTCGAATGGGGACTGAAGCTTTCTTT | CSVRMGTEAFF
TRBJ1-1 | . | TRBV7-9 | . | TGTGCCAGCAGCCCTCGGTATGGCGGCGAGTGGAACACTGAAGCTTTCTTT | CASSPRYGGEWNTEAFF
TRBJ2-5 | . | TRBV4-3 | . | TGCGCCAGCAGCCAAGATCAACAGCGGGCAGAGACCCAGTACTTC | CASSQDQQRAETQYF
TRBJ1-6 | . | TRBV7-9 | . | TGTGCCAGCAGCAATTATCGGGATAGCGCGTATTCACCCCTCCACTTT | CASSNYRDSAYSPLHF
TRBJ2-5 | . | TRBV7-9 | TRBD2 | TGTGCCAGCAGCTTAGGCCCACTAGCGGGTCATAAGTACTTC | CASSLGPLAGHKYF
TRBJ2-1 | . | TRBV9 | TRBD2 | TGTGCCAGCAGCCCCAGAGAGGGCGGGGGGAGCTCCTACAATGAGCAGTTCTTC | CASSPREGGGSSYNEQFF
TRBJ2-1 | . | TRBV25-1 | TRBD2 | TGTGCCAGCAGTGACCTAGCGGGAGGAGGGGACAATGAGCAGTTCTTC | CASSDLAGGGDNEQFF
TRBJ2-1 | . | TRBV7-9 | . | TGTGCCAGCAGCTCCCCTACCTACAATGAGCAGTTCTTC | CASSSPTYNEQFF
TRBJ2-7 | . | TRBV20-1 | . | TGCAGTGCTAGCGTGGGAGGTAGATGGGGGTACGAGCAGTACTTC | CSASVGGRWGYEQYF
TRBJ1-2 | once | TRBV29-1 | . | TGCAGCGTTGAAACGGGGCACGGCTACACCTTC | CSVETGHGYTF
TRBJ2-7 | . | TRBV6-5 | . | TGTGCCAGCAGTCTAACACAACGCCTCTCCTACGAGCAGTACTTC | CASSLTQRLSYEQYF
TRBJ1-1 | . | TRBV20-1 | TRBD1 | TGCAGTGCTAGAGAACAGGGGGCCGTGAACACTGAAGCTTTCTTT | CSAREQGAVNTEAFF
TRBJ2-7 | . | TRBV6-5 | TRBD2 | TGTGCCAGCAGTTACCTAGCGGGAGGCCCGGGCGAGCAGTACTTC | CASSYLAGGPGEQYF
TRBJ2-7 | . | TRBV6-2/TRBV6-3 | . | TGTGCCAGCAGTTACTCTGGCGCAACTACCTACGAGCAGTACTTC | CASSYSGATTYEQYF
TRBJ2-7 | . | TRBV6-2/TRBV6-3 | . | TGTGCCAGCAGGGAGGACAGGCGGAGGGGCTACGAGCAGTACTTC | CASREDRRRGYEQYF
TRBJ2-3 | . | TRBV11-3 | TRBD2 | TGTGCCAGCAGCCCCCGGGGTAGCGGGCGGTCAGATACGCAGTATTTT | CASSPRGSGRSDTQYF
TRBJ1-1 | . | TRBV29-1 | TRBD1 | TGCAGCAGCCCGGACAGGGGAGGGGGCAATGAAGCTTTCTTT | CSSPDRGGGNEAFF
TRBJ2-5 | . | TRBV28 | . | TGTGCCAGCAGTTTATCCAACAGGGCGGGGTACCAAGAGACCCAGTACTTC | CASSLSNRAGYQETQYF
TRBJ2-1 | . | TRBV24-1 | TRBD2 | TGTGCCACCAGTGATATTCGTGGGACTAGCGGGGTGAATGAGCAGTTCTTC | CATSDIRGTSGVNEQFF
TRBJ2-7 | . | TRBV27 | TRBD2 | TGTGCCAGCAGTTTAGGGCTAGCGGGAGTTCGGAAGTACTTC | CASSLGLAGVRKYF
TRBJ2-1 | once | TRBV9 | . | TGTGCCAGCAGCAGTAGGGGCGGGGTCAACTACAATGAGCAGTTCTTC | CASSSRGGVNYNEQFF
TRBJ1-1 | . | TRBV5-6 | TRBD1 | TGTGCCAGCAGCTTGGCCCCGGGACAGATGAACACTGAAGCTTTCTTT | CASSLAPGQMNTEAFF
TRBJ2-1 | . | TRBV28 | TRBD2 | TGTGCCAGCACCTCCGAATTAGTAGCGGGAGGGCCCGGGTATGAGCAGTTCTTC | CASTSELVAGGPGYEQFF
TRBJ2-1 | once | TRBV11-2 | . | TGTGCCAGCAGCTTAAAATCCGGGCTCACCTTCCTACGGAATGAGCAGTTCTTC | CASSLKSGLTFLRNEQFF
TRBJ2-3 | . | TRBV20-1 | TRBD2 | TGCAGTGCTAGAGATTGGCTAGCGGGAGACGCAGATACGCAGTATTTT | CSARDWLAGDADTQYF